This TCR beta chain stems from a study of T cell responses to AZD1222 COVID-19 vaccine. In the study overall: Pooling covered second doses at about 4 or about 12 weeks.

Germline V CDR1 and CDR2: KGHSH, LQKENI. V lost 5 bases and J lost 3, with 13 bases in between. The CDR3 has 14 amino acids. Clones were read by immunoSEQ multiplex PCR, and TCRdb kept only the in-frame ones, dropping some. The table lists over 85,000 clones, around 90% of them singletons, with more than 1.5% in the top ten. Worth noting for this clone: Antigen specificity is unknown.

Study outcomes and limitations: Baseline seropositivity occurred in only a handful of AZD1222 recipients. There were vaccine-associated CD4 TCRs across spike, dominant at 160-218 and 743-854. The donors showed a predominance of white British ancestry and of females, with possible underestimation of clonal diversity.

The chain joins TRBV18 to TRBJ1-2; no clear D gene. The source of this sequence is an adult in good health. Sequences were derived from peripheral blood, sampled on day 0 of AZD1222 vaccination. The CDR3 DNA follows: TGTGCCAGCTCAAACACGGCAGAGGACTATGGCTACACCTTC. This codes for CASSNTAEDYGYTF.